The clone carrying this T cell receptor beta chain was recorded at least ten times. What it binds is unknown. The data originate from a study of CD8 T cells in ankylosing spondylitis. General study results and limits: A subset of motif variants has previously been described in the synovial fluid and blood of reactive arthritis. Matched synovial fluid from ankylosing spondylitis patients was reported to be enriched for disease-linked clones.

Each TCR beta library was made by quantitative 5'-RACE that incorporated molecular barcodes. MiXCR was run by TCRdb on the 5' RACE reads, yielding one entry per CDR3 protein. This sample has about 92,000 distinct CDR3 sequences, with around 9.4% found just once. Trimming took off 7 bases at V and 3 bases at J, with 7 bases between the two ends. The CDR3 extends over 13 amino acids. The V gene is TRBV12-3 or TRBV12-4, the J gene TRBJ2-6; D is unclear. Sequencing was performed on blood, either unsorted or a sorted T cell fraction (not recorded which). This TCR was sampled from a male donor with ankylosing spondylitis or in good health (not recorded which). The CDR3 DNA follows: TGTGCCAGCACAGGAAATGGGGCCAACGTCCTGACTTTC. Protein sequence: CASTGNGANVLTF.